This T cell receptor beta chain was recovered during a study of CD8 T cells in Susac syndrome. Peripheral blood CD8+ and CD4+ T cells were profiled by TCR beta sequencing. An amount of RNA that ranged from roughly 0.5 to 1 ug was reverse transcribed with random hexamers. The immunoSEQ assay covered 54 Vbeta and 13 Jbeta segments for CDR3. TCRdb passed the immunoSEQ multiplex PCR reads through MiXCR, listing each CDR3 protein once. The sample has about 200,000 distinct CDR3 sequences, roughly nine tenths seen once. The source material was CD8+ T cells from PBMCs. The sequence derives from a human donor with multiple sclerosis.

The CDR3 loop is CASSPRTGVGETQYF. In nucleotides, the CDR3 is TGTGCCAGCAGCCCACGGACAGGGGTGGGAGAGACCCAGTACTTC. The gene calls are TRBV7-8 and TRBJ2-5; TRBD1 matches 9 bases. CDR1 and CDR2 (germline): SGHVS, FQNEAQ. This CDR3 region has 15 residues. J lost 4 bases, V lost 5 bases, and 8 bases had no gene match.